This T cell receptor beta chain was sequenced in a study of blood T cell repertoires in COVID-19. Study overall: COVID-19 samples, acute and convalescent, were from the United States, Italy and Spain. The analysed material was cDNA or gDNA that came from T cells, B-cell-depleted T cells, or PBMCs.

Profiling relied on immunoSEQ multiplex PCR, and the TCRdb table lists in-frame clones only, not all of them. The sample lists around 200,000 clones; less than 85% were seen once. The receptor comes from a human donor in a cohort sampled during active COVID-19. The sequenced sample consisted of peripheral blood.

CDR3 in DNA: TGTGCCAGCAGCAGGCTAGGGACAGGGCTGGACGAGCAGTACTTC. Amino acid sequence: CASSRLGTGLDEQYF. The rearrangement links TRBV3-1 (or the pseudogene TRBV3-2) to TRBJ2-7, with TRBD1 identical over 9 bases. V was clipped by 5 bases and J by 5 bases; unmatched bases: 10. CDR1 and CDR2 (germline): LGHDT, YNNKEL (reference sequence). The CDR3 consists of 15 residues.